This TCR beta chain was profiled in a study of shared clonotypes between healthy human individuals. As for the study in general: In total, the donors were two women and a few men aged 18 to 49.

To note about this clone: Its target is not known.

Germline-derived CDR1 and CDR2 are SGHNT and YYREEE (reference sequence). The CDR3 has 13 residues. The V gene lost 5 bases and the J gene lost 4 bases, with 12 bases spanning the gap. Study outcomes and limitations: Sharing of clonotypes among donors was expected to vary with sequencing depth. Memory subsets had estimated richness that was generally smaller than that of naive subsets. Lower generation probabilities were found for non-shared clonotypes than for those shared by all four donors.

It was CD45RO-negative cells, positively selected for CCR7, that made up naive CD8 cells, with terminally differentiated effector memory CD45RA+ cells excluded. This table comes from immunoSEQ multiplex PCR, and its TCRdb copy is limited to in-frame clones, with some not included. Found here are 450,000 to 700,000 clones, 95% to 96% of them singletons; the top ten hold about 0.11%. The clonotype originates from a woman aged 30 to 39 in good health. Sequencing was carried out using naive CD8+ T cells sorted from blood. The chain has TRBV5-4 and TRBJ1-2; D gene ambiguous. In DNA form, the CDR3 reads TGTGCCAGCAGGCCCCGGGCCGGCTATGGCTACACCTTC. This sequence encodes CASRPRAGYGYTF. The full variable domain, its missing parts supplied by reference TRBV5-4 and TRBJ1-2, is ETGVTQSPTHLIKTRGQQVTLRCSSQSGHNTVSWYQQALGQGPQFIFQYYREEENGRGNFPPRFSGLQFPNYSSELNVNALELDDSALYLCASRPRAGYGYTFGSGTRLTVV.